The 23 T cell receptor beta chains below were found in one sample sequenced in a study of radiotherapy plus CTLA-4 blockade in lung cancer listed by TCRdb under 2018. Library preparation was by the immunoSEQ multiplex PCR assay. TCRdb provides this immuneACCESS table in a form limited to in-frame rearrangements. Some clones are lacking; in checked studies, under half of them reflect an unresolved V gene, and why the rest are absent is not known. In this sample the table shows 70,000 to 90,000 clones, approximately 84% of which occur a single time. Of the sample, approximately 0.77% is held by the ten largest clones. This specimen was peripheral blood, taken from a patient treated with radiotherapy plus ipilimumab. The receptor source for this set is a human donor with non-small cell lung cancer who had stable disease on radiotherapy plus ipilimumab.

This rearrangement joins TRBV30 to TRBJ2-3; 14 nucleotides agree with TRBD2. V was clipped by 2 bases and J by 4 bases; unmatched bases: 5. There are 16 residues in the CDR3. Germline-derived CDR1 and CDR2 are GTSNPN and SVGIG (reference sequence). CDR3 loop: CAWSPLTSGRADTQYF. The CDR3 DNA sequence: TGTGCCTGGAGTCCCCTGACTAGCGGGAGGGCAGATACGCAGTATTTT.

The gene calls are TRBV6-6 and TRBJ2-5; weak D call: TRBD2 (5 bases). V lost 5 bases to trimming and J lost 5 bases, with 12 bases between them. The CDR3 is made up of 13 amino acids. Germline loops: CDR1 MNHNY, CDR2 SVGAGI (reference sequence). For the CDR3, the DNA is TGTGCCAGCAGTCGGGGATCGGGTGAGACCCAGTACTTC. This codes for CASSRGSGETQYF.

The rearrangement links TRBV28 to TRBJ2-7; D call uncertain. There are 15 residues in the CDR3. Germline V gene data show CDR1 as MDHEN and CDR2 as SYDVKM. V was cut by 3 bases and J by 0 bases, with 12 bases left in between. CDR3 region: CASSFRPLSSYEQYF. CDR3 bases: TGTGCCAGCAGTTTTCGGCCGTTGAGCTCCTACGAGCAGTACTTC.

This chain connects TRBV6-5 to TRBJ1-4; 8 bases agree with TRBD1. The V gene end was trimmed by 5 bases and the J gene end by 7 bases; junction bases not matched to a gene: 6. Germline CDR1 is MNHEY and CDR2 is SVGAGI. This CDR3 is built from 14 residues. This CDR3 is CASSPTGGSEKLFF. CDR3 coding DNA: TGTGCCAGCAGTCCCACAGGGGGAAGTGAAAAACTGTTTTTT.

This chain links TRBV28 with TRBJ2-7; D might be TRBD2 (5 bases). Looked up from germline, CDR1 is MDHEN and CDR2 is SYDVKM. The CDR3 runs 15 residues. Trimming pared 5 bases from V and 0 bases from J, leaving 14 bases between. CDR3 bases: TGTGCCAGCAGTGCCAAGGAGGAAGGCTCCTACGAGCAGTACTTC. Translated: CASSAKEEGSYEQYF.

This clone was observed once. V and J are TRBV7-6 and TRBJ2-7; D not resolved. The CDR3 contains 13 residues. Germline V gene lookup returns CDR1 SGHVS and CDR2 FNYEAQ. Trimming shortened V by 0 bases and J by 3 bases, and 6 bases separated the two germline ends. CDR3 protein: CASSLAASYEQYF. DNA for the CDR3: TGTGCCAGCAGCTTAGCCGCGAGCTACGAGCAGTACTTC.

In this sample, this clone turned up a few times. The chain carries TRBV5-1 and TRBJ2-5; unclear D gene. Germline-derived CDR1 and CDR2 are SGHRS and YFSETQ. The CDR3 runs 11 residues. The ends were cut back, 2 bases at V and 2 bases at J, with 1 base in the middle. The CDR3 loop is CASSLQETQYF. For the CDR3, the DNA is TGCGCCAGCAGCTTACAAGAGACCCAGTACTTC.

V is TRBV2 and J is TRBJ1-1; tentatively, D is TRBD1 (5 bases). There are 14 residues in the CDR3. Germline V gene sequence: CDR1 SNHLY, CDR2 FYNNEI. The V end lost 7 bases, the J end lost 4 bases, and 16 bases lay between the germline ends. This CDR3 reads CASNAEGKGTEAFF. The CDR3 DNA reads TGTGCCAGCAACGCGGAGGGGAAGGGCACTGAAGCTTTCTTT.

The CDR3 DNA reads as TGTGCCAGCAGTTTATCAGGATCTCAGGGAGATACGCAGTATTTT. This encodes CASSLSGSQGDTQYF. The chain recombines TRBV28 with TRBJ2-3, with TRBD1 as a possible D gene (5 bases). V was cut by 1 base and J by 5 bases, with 13 bases left in between. This CDR3 has 15 residues. Germline-derived CDR1 and CDR2 are MDHEN and SYDVKM.

V usage is TRBV19 and J usage is TRBJ1-5; no definite D call. V lost 8 bases and J 5 bases, leaving 16 bases between the germline ends. This CDR3 contains 14 residues. Per germline, CDR1 LNHDA and CDR2 SQIVND (reference sequence). The CDR3 nucleotides are TGTGCCAGTGGCCCTCAAATACGGTATCAGCCCCAGCATTTT. Translated, it gives CASGPQIRYQPQHF.

This chain connects TRBV9 to TRBJ2-1; the match to TRBD2 covers 15 bases. Germline CDR1 reads SGDLS; CDR2 reads YYNGEE. The CDR3 extends over 17 amino acids. V lost 4 bases, J lost 7 bases, and 9 bases stayed unmatched. The CDR3 DNA sequence: TGTGCCAGCAGCTACGGACTAGCGGGAGGGCCTGGAAATGAGCAGTTCTTC. Amino acid sequence: CASSYGLAGGPGNEQFF. Together with reference TRBV9 and TRBJ2-1, the CDR3 gives the full variable domain: DSGVTQTPKHLITATGQRVTLRCSPRSGDLSVYWYQQSLDQGLQFLIQYYNGEERAKGNILERFSAQQFPDLHSELNLSSLELGDSALYFCASSYGLAGGPGNEQFFGPGTRLTVL.

This sequence joins TRBV5-4 and TRBJ1-1, with D tentatively TRBD1 (6 bases). Trimming took 1 base from V and 6 from J, leaving 13 bases between them. Germline values: CDR1 SGHNT, CDR2 YYREEE (reference sequence). The CDR3 is 14 residues long. Here the CDR3 reads CASSLRGQLAEAFF. CDR3 nucleotide sequence: TGTGCCAGCAGCTTGCGGGGGCAATTGGCTGAAGCTTTCTTT.

The chain joins TRBV11-1 to TRBJ2-3, with 8 bases matching TRBD2. Germline V gives CDR1 SGHAT, CDR2 FQDESV (reference sequence). The junction had 7 bases not matched to a gene; V was cut back by 2 bases and J by 6 bases. The CDR3 covers 15 residues. DNA for the CDR3: TGTGCCAGCAGCTTAATGAGCGGGAGTGGGGATACGCAGTATTTT. Its translation is CASSLMSGSGDTQYF. Based on the CDR3 plus reference TRBV11-1 and TRBJ2-3, the full variable domain is EAEVAQSPRYKITEKSQAVAFWCDPISGHATLYWYRQILGQGPELLVQFQDESVVDDSQLPKDRFSAERLKGVDSTLKIQPAELGDSAMYLCASSLMSGSGDTQYFGPGTRLTVL.

The V gene is TRBV7-3, the J gene TRBJ1-2; TRBD1 aligns across 7 bases. The CDR3 covers 16 residues. With 8 bases clipped from V and 4 bases from J, the junction kept 16 bases outside the gene matches. Looked up from germline, CDR1 is SGHTA and CDR2 is FQGTGA. CDR3 protein: CASVIGPGGDAYGYTF. The CDR3 bases are TGTGCCAGCGTAATTGGGCCAGGGGGAGACGCCTATGGCTACACCTTC. Based on the CDR3 plus reference TRBV7-3 and TRBJ1-2, the full variable domain is GAGVSQTPSNKVTEKGKYVELRCDPISGHTALYWYRQSLGQGPEFLIYFQGTGAADDSGLPNDRFFAVRPEGSVSTLKIQRTERGDSAVYLCASVIGPGGDAYGYTFGSGTRLTVV.

The J gene is TRBJ1-4, the V gene TRBV9; a weak D match, TRBD1 (5 bases). The CDR3 covers 17 residues. Trimming cost V 3 bases and J 0 bases, with 15 bases left between them. CDR1 is SGDLS and CDR2 is YYNGEE in the germline V gene. Here the CDR3 DNA reads TGTGCCAGCAGCGCCCGGGATACAGGATCAACTAATGAAAAACTGTTTTTT. This codes for CASSARDTGSTNEKLFF.

The V call is TRBV7-8, the J call TRBJ1-6, with TRBD1 as a possible D gene (5 bases). V was trimmed by 5 bases and J by 7 bases, leaving 12 bases between them. The CDR3 runs to 14 residues. CDR1 SGHVS and CDR2 FQNEAQ come from the germline V gene. The CDR3 coding sequence is TGTGCCAGCAGCGGCAGGGAGCGGAATTCACCCCTCCACTTT. It yields the protein CASSGRERNSPLHF.

The gene calls are TRBV4-1 and TRBJ2-7; tentatively, D is TRBD1 (6 bases). The CDR3 has 16 amino acids. V lost 1 base and J lost 2, with 15 bases in between. The V gene's germline CDR1 is MGHRA and CDR2 YSYEKL. The CDR3 DNA reads as TGCGCCAGCAGCCAAGTCCAGGGGCAAGGGACCTACGAGCAGTACTTC. Amino acids: CASSQVQGQGTYEQYF.

This chain's CDR3 is CASSPTPGQGAWEQYF. In DNA form, the CDR3 reads TGTGCCAGCAGCCCCACCCCGGGACAGGGGGCTTGGGAGCAGTACTTC. V and J are TRBV7-2 and TRBJ2-7; 12 bases match TRBD1. CDR1 SGHTA and CDR2 FQGNSA come from the germline V gene. Unmatched junction bases numbered 12, after V lost 5 bases and J lost 7 bases. This CDR3 contains 16 residues.

The chain recombines TRBV9 with TRBJ2-5; the D gene is possibly TRBD1 (6 bases). The germline V gene has CDR1 SGDLS and CDR2 YYNGEE. Trimming removed 4 bases from V and 7 bases from J, with 17 bases in between. The CDR3 covers 14 residues. The CDR3 protein is CASSPHEQGRTQYF. In nucleotides, the CDR3 is TGTGCCAGCAGCCCCCACGAACAGGGAAGGACCCAGTACTTC.

The genes are TRBV5-4 and TRBJ1-2; D is possibly TRBD1 (5 bases). V lost 0 bases and J lost 3, with 6 bases in between. This CDR3 spans 13 amino acids. CDR1 and CDR2 from the germline V gene are SGHNT and YYREEE (reference sequence). The CDR3: CASSLAGDYGYTF. CDR3 DNA sequence: TGTGCCAGCAGCTTGGCGGGGGACTATGGCTACACCTTC.

Points on this clone: One junction end disagrees with the germline gene, perhaps due to a read error. The chain combines TRBV28 with TRBJ1-1; D not certain. This CDR3 comprises 14 residues. Germline CDR1 reads MDHEN; CDR2 reads SYDVKM. The CDR3 spells CASSLSLGQLASGF. The CDR3 DNA reads TGTGCCAGCAGTTTATCCCTTGGGCAGTTGGCCTCCGGCTTT.

The chain links TRBV18 to TRBJ2-6, with a tentative D call TRBD1 (5 bases). Trimming stripped 1 base from V and 4 bases from J, with 8 bases between. The CDR3 is made up of 15 amino acids. Germline values: CDR1 KGHSH, CDR2 LQKENI. The CDR3 nucleotides read TGTGCCAGCTCACCACAGGGGCTCGGGGCCAACGTCCTGACTTTC. Translated, it gives CASSPQGLGANVLTF.

The chain is built from TRBV6-5 and TRBJ1-3, with D uncertain. Per the germline V gene, CDR1 is MNHEY and CDR2 is SVGAGI. The CDR3 totals 14 residues. Trimming removed 2 bases at V and 0 bases at J, with 5 bases between. The CDR3 is CASSYTNSGNTIYF. The DNA of the CDR3 is TGTGCCAGCAGTTACACCAACTCTGGAAACACCATATATTTT.